The source of this T cell receptor (beta chain) is a study of CD8 T cells in Susac syndrome. After extraction with the RNeasy kit, roughly 0.5 to 1 ug of the RNA was reverse transcribed using random hexamers. Using its own MiXCR run on the immunoSEQ multiplex PCR reads, TCRdb lists one record per CDR3 protein. The sample holds a few hundred thousand distinct CDR3 sequences, 85% seen once. Stable or active relapsing-remitting multiple sclerosis, untreated and meeting revised McDonald criteria, defined the controls. The CDR3 totals 16 residues. Trimming removed 4 bases from V and 3 bases from J; junction bases left unmatched: 9. Per the germline V gene, CDR1 is MGHDK and CDR2 is SYGVNS.

V usage is TRBV25-1 and J usage is TRBJ1-2, with 9 bases aligning to TRBD1. Material: CD8+ T cells from PBMCs. This TCR was sampled from a human donor with multiple sclerosis. CDR3 region: CASSVQTGGMDYGYTF. The CDR3 DNA is TGTGCCAGCAGTGTCCAGACAGGGGGTATGGACTATGGCTACACCTTC.